The clone carrying this T cell receptor (beta chain) was seen more than once but under ten times. The data were obtained in a study of blood T cell repertoires in COVID-19. Study-level background: Samples came from the United States, Italy and Spain, spanning acute and convalescent COVID-19. Sample material is recorded as cDNA or gDNA derived from T cells, B-cell-depleted T cells, or PBMCs.

Per the original methods: By means of reference gene primer amplification, nucleated cell counts were estimated. Measured with immunoSEQ multiplex PCR; TCRdb has only the in-frame clones, and not every one. V, J and clone size are those of that table, while D and trimming were read from the DNA. The sample lists around 250,000 clones, 75% to 90% seen once, with more than 8.5% in the top ten. This CDR3 comprises 15 residues. The trim removed 2 bases at V and 5 bases at J, leaving 8 bases unmatched. Germline CDR1 and CDR2: SGHRS and YFSETQ. One Seattle source followed patients from active infection through their disease course.

The receptor comes from a woman in her seventies with COVID-19, enrolled during active disease. Material for sequencing was peripheral blood. This chain joins TRBV5-1 and TRBJ2-5; 8 bases are a match to TRBD1. The CDR3 sequence is CASSFGQGAGETQYF. The CDR3 bases are TGCGCCAGCAGCTTTGGGCAGGGGGCAGGGGAGACCCAGTACTTC.